This TCR beta chain came from a study of blood T cell repertoires in COVID-19. About the research overall: Some COVID-19 samples were acute and others convalescent; all came from the United States, Italy and Spain.

V trimming: 4 bases; J trimming: 6 bases; junction bases outside the gene matches: 7. CDR3 length equals 16 residues. Germline CDR1 and CDR2: MGHRA and YSYEKL. Produced via immunoSEQ multiplex PCR; TCRdb's table is partial and in-frame only. The table lists around 270,000 clones, 75% to 90% of them singletons. This sequence originates from a man aged 40-55 years with acute or convalescent COVID-19. The chain employs TRBV4-1 and TRBJ1-5; TRBD1 aligns across 12 bases. The specimen sequenced was peripheral blood. CDR3 in DNA: TGCGCCAGCAGCCCCGAACCGGGACAGGGGGCTCAGCCCCAGCATTTT. Translation: CASSPEPGQGAQPQHF.